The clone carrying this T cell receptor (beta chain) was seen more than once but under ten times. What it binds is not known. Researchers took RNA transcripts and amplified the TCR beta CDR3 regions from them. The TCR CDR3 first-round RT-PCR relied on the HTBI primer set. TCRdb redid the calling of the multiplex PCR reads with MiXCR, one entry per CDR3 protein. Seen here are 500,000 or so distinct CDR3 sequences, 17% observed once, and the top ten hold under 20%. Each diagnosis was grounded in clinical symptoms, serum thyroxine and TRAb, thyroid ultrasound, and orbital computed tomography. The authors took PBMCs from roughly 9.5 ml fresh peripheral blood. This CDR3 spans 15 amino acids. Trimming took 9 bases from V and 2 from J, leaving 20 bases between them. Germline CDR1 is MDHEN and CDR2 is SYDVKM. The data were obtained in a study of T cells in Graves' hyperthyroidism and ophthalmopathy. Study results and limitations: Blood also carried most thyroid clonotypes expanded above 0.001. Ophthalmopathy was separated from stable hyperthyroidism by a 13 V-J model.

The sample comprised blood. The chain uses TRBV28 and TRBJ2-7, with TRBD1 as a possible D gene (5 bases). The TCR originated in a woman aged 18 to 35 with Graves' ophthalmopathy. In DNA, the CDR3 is TGTGCCAGTTCCCCCCTCGACAGTCTCCCCTACGAGCAGTACTTC. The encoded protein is CASSPLDSLPYEQYF.